The clone carrying this TCR beta chain was detected a few times. CDR3 size: 13 residues. Germline V CDR1 and CDR2: LGHDT, YNNKEL (reference sequence). V shed 2 bases and J shed 5 bases, with 9 bases lying between them. This entry comes from a study of blood T cell repertoires in COVID-19. Study details: The United States, Italy and Spain provided the acute and convalescent COVID-19 samples. In each case, the material was cDNA or gDNA derived from T cells, B-cell-depleted T cells, or PBMCs.

In the authors' methods: The authors estimated nucleated cell counts from reference gene primer amplification. Some clones are missing from TCRdb's copy, which holds only in-frame ones; the method was immunoSEQ multiplex PCR. Clone size and V and J calls were adopted from that table, with D and trimming inferred from the DNA. This sample has under 85,000 clones, with over 70% found just once. The sequenced sample was peripheral blood. The chain employs TRBV3-1 (or the pseudogene TRBV3-2) and TRBJ1-2; the D is unclear. This receptor was obtained from an elderly man with active or convalescent COVID-19. This chain's CDR3 is CASSQRLQYGYTF. Written as DNA, the CDR3 is TGTGCCAGCAGCCAAAGACTACAATATGGCTACACCTTC.